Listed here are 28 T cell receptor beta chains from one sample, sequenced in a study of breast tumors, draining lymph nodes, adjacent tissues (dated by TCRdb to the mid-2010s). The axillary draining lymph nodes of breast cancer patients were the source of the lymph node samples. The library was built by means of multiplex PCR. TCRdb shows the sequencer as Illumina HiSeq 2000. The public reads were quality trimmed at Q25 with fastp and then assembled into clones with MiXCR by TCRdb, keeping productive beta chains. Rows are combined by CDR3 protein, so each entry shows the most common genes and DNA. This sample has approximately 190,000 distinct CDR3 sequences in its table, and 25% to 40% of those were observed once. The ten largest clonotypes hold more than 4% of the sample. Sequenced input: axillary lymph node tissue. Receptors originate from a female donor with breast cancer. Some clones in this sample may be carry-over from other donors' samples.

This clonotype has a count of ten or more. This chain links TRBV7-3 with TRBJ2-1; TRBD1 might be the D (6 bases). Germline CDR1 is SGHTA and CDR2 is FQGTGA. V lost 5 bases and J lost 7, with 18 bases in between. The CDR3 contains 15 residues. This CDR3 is CASSPAKGVGNEQFF. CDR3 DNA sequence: TGTGCCAGCAGCCCGGCGAAGGGGGTGGGGAATGAGCAGTTCTTC. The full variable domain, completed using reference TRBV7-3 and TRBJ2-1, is GAGVSQTPSNKVTEKGKYVELRCDPISGHTALYWYRQSLGQGPEFLIYFQGTGAADDSGLPNDRFFAVRPEGSVSTLKIQRTERGDSAVYLCASSPAKGVGNEQFFGPGTRLTVL.

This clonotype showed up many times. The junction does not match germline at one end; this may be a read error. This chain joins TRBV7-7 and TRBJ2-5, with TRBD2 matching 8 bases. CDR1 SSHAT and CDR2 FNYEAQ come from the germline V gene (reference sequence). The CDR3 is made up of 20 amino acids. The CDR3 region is CASSLPPRGATGGREETQYF. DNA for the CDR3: TGTGCTAGCAGCTTACCCCCCAGGGGAGCCACGGGGGGGCGCGAAGAGACCCAGTACTTC.

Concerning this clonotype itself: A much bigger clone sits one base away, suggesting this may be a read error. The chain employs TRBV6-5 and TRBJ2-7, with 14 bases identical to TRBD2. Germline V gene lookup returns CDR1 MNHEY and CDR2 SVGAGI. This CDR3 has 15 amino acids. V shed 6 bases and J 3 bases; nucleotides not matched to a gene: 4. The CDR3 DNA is TGTGCCAGCAGACGACTAGCGGGGGGGTACTACGAGCAGTACTTC. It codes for CASRRLAGGYYEQYF.

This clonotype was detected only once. CDR3 DNA: TGTGCCACCAGCAGAAGAAGGGACAGGGTTGAAAAACTGTTTTTT. Translation: CATSRRRDRVEKLFF. This chain links TRBV15 with TRBJ1-4; 9 bases map to TRBD1. CDR3 length: 15 residues. The V gene end was trimmed by 2 bases and the J gene end by 7 bases; junction bases not matched to a gene: 5. The germline V gene encodes CDR1 LNHNV and CDR2 YYDKDF (reference sequence). The full variable domain, rest sourced from reference TRBV15 and TRBJ1-4, is DAMVIQNPRYQVTQFGKPVTLSCSQTLNHNVMYWYQQKSSQAPKLLFHYYDKDFNNEADTPDNFQSRRPNTSFCFLDIRSPGLGDTAMYLCATSRRRDRVEKLFFGSGTQLSVL.

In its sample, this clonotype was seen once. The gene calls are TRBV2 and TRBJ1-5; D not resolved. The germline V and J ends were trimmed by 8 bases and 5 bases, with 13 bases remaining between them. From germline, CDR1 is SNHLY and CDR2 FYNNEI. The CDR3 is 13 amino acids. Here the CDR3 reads CASGKEGDQPQHF. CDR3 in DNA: TGTGCCAGCGGAAAGGAGGGTGATCAGCCCCAGCATTTT.

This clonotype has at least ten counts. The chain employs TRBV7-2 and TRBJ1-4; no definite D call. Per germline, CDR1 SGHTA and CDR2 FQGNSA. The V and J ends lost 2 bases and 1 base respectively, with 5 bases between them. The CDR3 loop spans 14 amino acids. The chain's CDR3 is CASSLLRTNEKLFF. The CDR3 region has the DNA TGTGCCAGCAGCTTATTAAGAACTAATGAAAAACTGTTTTTT.

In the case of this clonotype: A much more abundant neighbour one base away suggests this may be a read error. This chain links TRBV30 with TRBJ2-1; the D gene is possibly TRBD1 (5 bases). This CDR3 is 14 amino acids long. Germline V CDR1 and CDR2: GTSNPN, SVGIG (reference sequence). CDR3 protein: CAWSAWGSYNEQLF. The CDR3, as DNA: TGTGCCTGGAGTGCCTGGGGCTCCTACAATGAGCAGCTCTTC.

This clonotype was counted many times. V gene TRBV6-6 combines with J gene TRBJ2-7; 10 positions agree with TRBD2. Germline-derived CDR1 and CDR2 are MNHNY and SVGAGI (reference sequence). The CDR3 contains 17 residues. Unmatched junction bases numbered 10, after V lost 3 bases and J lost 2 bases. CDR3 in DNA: TGTGCCAGCAGTTATTCGGGACTAGCGTCCCACGCCTACGAGCAGTACTTC. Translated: CASSYSGLASHAYEQYF.

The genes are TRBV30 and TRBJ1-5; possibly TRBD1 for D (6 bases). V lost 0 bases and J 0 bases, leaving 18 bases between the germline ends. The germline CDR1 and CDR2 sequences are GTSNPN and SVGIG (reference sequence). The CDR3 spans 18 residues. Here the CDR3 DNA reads TGTGCCTGGAGTGTACAAGCGGGGGCAGACAATAGCAATCAGCCCCAGCATTTT. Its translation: CAWSVQAGADNSNQPQHF.

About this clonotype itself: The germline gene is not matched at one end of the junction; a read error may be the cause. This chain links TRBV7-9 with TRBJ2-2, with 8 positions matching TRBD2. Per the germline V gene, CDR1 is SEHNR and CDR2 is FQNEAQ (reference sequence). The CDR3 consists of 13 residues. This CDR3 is CASAWFIAGGLFF. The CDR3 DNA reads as TGTGCCAGCGCATGGTTTATTGCGGGGGGGCTGTTTTTT.

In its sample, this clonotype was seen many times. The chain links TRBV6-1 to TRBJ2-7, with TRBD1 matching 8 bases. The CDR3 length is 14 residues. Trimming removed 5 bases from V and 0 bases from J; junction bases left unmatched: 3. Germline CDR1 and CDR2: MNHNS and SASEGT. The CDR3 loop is CASSWTGSSYEQYF. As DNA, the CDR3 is TGTGCCAGCAGTTGGACAGGGAGCTCCTACGAGCAGTACTTC.

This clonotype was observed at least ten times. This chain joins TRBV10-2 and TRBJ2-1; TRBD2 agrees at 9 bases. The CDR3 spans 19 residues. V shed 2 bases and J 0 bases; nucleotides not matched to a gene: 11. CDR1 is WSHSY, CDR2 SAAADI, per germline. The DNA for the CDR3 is TGCGCCAGCAGTGAGAGAGTAGCGGGAGCCCCGAGCTCCTACAATGAGCAGTTCTTC. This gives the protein CASSERVAGAPSSYNEQFF.

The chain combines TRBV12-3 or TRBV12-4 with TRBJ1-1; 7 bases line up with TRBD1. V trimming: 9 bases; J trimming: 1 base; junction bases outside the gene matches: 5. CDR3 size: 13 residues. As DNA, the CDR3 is TGTGCCAGTCGAGACAGGGCGAACACTGAAGCTTTCTTT. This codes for CASRDRANTEAFF.

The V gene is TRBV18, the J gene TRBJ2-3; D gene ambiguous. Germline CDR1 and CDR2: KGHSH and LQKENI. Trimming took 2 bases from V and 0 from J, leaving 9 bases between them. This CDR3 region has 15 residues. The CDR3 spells CASSPRRGSTDTQYF. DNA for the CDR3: TGTGCCAGCTCACCAAGGAGAGGCAGCACAGATACGCAGTATTTT. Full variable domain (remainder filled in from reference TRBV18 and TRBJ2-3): NAGVMQNPRHLVRRRGQEARLRCSPMKGHSHVYWYRQLPEEGLKFMVYLQKENIIDESGMPKERFSAEFPKEGPSILRIQQVVRGDSAAYFCASSPRRGSTDTQYFGPGTRLTVL.

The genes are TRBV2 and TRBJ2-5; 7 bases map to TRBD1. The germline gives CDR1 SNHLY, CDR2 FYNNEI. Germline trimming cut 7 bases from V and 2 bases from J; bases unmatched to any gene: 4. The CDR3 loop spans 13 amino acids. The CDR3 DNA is TGTGCCAGCACGAGACAGGGACAAGAGACCCAGTACTTC. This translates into CASTRQGQETQYF.

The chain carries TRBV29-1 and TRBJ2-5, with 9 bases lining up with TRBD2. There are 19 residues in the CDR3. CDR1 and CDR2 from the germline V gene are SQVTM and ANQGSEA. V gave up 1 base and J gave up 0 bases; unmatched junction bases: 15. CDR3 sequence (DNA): TGCAGCGTTGAAGCGAAGAACAGCGGGGGGTTCGGGTACCAAGAGACCCAGTACTTC. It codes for CSVEAKNSGGFGYQETQYF.

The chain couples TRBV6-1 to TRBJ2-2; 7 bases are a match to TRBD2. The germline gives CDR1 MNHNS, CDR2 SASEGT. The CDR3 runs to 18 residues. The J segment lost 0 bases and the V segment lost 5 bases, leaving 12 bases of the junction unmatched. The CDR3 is CASSQNLVGRANTGELFF. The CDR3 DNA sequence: TGTGCCAGCAGTCAAAACCTGGTAGGGAGGGCGAACACCGGGGAGCTGTTTTTT.

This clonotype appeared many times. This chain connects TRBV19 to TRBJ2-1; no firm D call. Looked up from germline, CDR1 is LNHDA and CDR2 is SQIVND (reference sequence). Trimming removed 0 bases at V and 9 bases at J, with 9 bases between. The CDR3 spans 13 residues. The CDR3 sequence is CASSIDSVAEQFF. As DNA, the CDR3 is TGTGCCAGTAGTATAGACAGCGTGGCTGAGCAGTTCTTC.

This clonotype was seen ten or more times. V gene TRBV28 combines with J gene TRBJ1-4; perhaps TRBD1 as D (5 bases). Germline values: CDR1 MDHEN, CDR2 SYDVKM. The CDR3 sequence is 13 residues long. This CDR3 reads CAAGPNTNEKLFF. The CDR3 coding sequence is TGTGCAGCAGGGCCAAACACTAATGAAAAACTGTTTTTT.

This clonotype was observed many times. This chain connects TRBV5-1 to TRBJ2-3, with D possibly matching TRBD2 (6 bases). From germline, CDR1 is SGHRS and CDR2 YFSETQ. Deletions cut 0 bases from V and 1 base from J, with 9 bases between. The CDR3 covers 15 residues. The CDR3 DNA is TGCGCCAGCAGCTTGGAGGACTATCGCACAGATACGCAGTATTTT. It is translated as CASSLEDYRTDTQYF.

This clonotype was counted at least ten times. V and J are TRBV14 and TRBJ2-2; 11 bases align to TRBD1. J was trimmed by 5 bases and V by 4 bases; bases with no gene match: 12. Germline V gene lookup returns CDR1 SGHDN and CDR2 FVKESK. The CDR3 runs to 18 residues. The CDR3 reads CASSLRVGTGGGTGELFF. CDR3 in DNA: TGTGCCAGCAGCCTAAGGGTGGGGACAGGGGGTGGGACCGGGGAGCTGTTTTTT.

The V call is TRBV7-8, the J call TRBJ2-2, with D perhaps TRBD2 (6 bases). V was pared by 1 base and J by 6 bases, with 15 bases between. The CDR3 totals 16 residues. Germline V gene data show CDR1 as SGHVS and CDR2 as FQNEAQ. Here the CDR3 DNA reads TGTGCCAGCAGCTTAGTGGGGGGTGGAACGGCCGGGGAGCTGTTTTTT. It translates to CASSLVGGGTAGELFF. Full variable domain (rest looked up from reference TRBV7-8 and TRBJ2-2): GAGVSQSPRYKVAKRGQDVALRCDPISGHVSLFWYQQALGQGPEFLTYFQNEAQLDKSGLPSDRFFAERPEGSVSTLKIQRTQQEDSAVYLCASSLVGGGTAGELFFGEGSRLTVL.

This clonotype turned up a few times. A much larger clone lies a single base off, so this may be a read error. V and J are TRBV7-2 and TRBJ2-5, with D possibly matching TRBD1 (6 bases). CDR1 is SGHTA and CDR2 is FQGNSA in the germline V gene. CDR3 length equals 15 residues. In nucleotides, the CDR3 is TGTGCCAGCAGCTTAGGAGGGGACATACAAGAGACCCAGCACTTC. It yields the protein CASSLGGDIQETQHF.

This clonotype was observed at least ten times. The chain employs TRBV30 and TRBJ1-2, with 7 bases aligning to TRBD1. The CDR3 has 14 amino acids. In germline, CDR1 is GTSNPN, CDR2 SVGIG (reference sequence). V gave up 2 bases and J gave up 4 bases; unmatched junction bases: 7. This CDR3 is CAWSNSGTVYGYTF. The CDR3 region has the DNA TGTGCCTGGAGTAATTCCGGGACAGTCTATGGCTACACCTTC.

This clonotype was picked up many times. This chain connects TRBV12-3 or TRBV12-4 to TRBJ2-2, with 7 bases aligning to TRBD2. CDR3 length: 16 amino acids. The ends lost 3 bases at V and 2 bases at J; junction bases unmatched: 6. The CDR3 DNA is TGTGCCAGCAGTTTGTGGCTAGCGGAAAACACCGGGGAGCTGTTTTTT. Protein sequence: CASSLWLAENTGELFF.

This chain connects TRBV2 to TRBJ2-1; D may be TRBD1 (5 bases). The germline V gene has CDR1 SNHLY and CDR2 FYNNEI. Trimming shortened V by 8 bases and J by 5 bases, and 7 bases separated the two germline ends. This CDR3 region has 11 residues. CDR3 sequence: CASGADNEQFF. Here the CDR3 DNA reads TGTGCCAGCGGGGCGGACAATGAGCAGTTCTTC.

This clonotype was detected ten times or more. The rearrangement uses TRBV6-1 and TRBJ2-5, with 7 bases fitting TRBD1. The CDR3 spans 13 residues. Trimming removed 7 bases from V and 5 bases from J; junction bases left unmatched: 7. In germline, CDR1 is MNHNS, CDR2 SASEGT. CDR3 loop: CASMGQLKETQYF. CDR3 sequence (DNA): TGTGCCAGCATGGGACAGTTAAAGGAGACCCAGTACTTC.

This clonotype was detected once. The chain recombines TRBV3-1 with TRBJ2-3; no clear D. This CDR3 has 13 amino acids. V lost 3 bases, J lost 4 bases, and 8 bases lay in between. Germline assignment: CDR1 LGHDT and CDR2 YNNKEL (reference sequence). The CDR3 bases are TGTGCCAGCAGCCAGGGTCTCGCAGATACGCAGTATTTT. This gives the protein CASSQGLADTQYF.